These 10 T cell receptor beta chains share one sample of origin, sequenced in a study of blood T cells in healthy people across ages. Combining a sample-barcoded 5' primer with a J-beta primer mix, a second PCR ran for roughly 6 to 12 cycles. TCRdb passed the 5' RACE reads through MiXCR, listing each CDR3 protein once. This sample carries just under 550,000 distinct CDR3 sequences, approximately 25% of them seen once, and the ten largest clones take 8.5% to 9.5%. The same specimen was also included in a second study, on T cells of mothers and their children.

The material sequenced was blood. The receptors were gathered from a boy younger than 18 in good health.

The CDR3 DNA is TGCGCCAGCAGCCAACTAAGGACTAGCGGGGCCAACGCCGGGGAGCTGTTTTTT. It codes for CASSQLRTSGANAGELFF. The chain employs TRBV4-3 and TRBJ2-2; the match to TRBD2 covers 12 bases. The CDR3 is 18 amino acids. The J segment lost 6 bases and the V segment lost 2 bases, leaving 10 bases of the junction unmatched. From germline, CDR1 is LGHNA and CDR2 YSLEER.

As for this clonotype: The missing conserved phenylalanine or tryptophan at the end of this CDR3 makes a read error likely. The chain links TRBV27 to TRBJ2-5; 7 bases are a match to TRBD2. With V trimmed by 3 bases and J by 11 bases, 12 bases remained unmatched. This CDR3 region has 14 residues. The V gene's germline CDR1 is MNHEY and CDR2 SMNVEV (reference sequence). The CDR3 protein is CASSLTSLSYKQYV. CDR3 DNA: TGTGCCAGCAGTTTGACTAGCTTGTCCTACAAGCAGTACGTC.

This chain uses TRBV6-6 with TRBJ1-5, with a weak D call TRBD1 (6 bases). The CDR3 is 15 residues long. V lost 5 bases and J 2 bases, leaving 13 bases between the germline ends. Germline V gene sequence: CDR1 MNHNY, CDR2 SVGAGI (reference sequence). The CDR3 sequence: CASSPVDSGNQPQHF. DNA of the CDR3: TGTGCCAGCAGTCCGGTGGACAGCGGCAATCAGCCCCAGCATTTT.

V gene TRBV4-2 combines with J gene TRBJ1-4; D remains unclear. Trimming pared 0 bases from V and 8 bases from J, leaving 4 bases between. This CDR3 comprises 12 residues. Per germline, CDR1 LGHNA and CDR2 YNFKEQ. The CDR3 region is CASSQDVEKLFF. CDR3 DNA sequence: TGTGCCAGCAGCCAAGACGTGGAAAAACTGTTTTTT.

This clonotype was counted only a few times. The rearrangement links TRBV20-1 to TRBJ2-5; 14 bases are shared with TRBD2. Germline CDR1 and CDR2: DFQATT and SNEGSKA (reference sequence). With 4 bases clipped from V and 4 bases from J, the junction kept 11 bases outside the gene matches. The CDR3 spans 17 residues. The DNA of the CDR3 is TGCAGTGCTATCATAGCGGGACTAGCGGGAGAAGGAGAGACCCAGTACTTC. Residues: CSAIIAGLAGEGETQYF.

This clonotype was seen only a few times. This chain connects TRBV18 to TRBJ2-1, with 9 bases aligning to TRBD1. Germline CDR1 and CDR2: KGHSH and LQKENI. J gave up 6 bases and V 3 bases, and 9 bases lay outside the gene matches. This CDR3 is built from 16 residues. DNA for the CDR3: TGTGCCAGCTCACCCAGACAGGGGGTAGGGGGCAATGAGCAGTTCTTC. This translates into CASSPRQGVGGNEQFF.

There are many counts of this clonotype. V gene TRBV12-3 or TRBV12-4 combines with J gene TRBJ2-5; 8 bases line up with TRBD1. V shed 5 bases, J shed 5 bases, and the junction held 4 bases outside the gene matches. This CDR3 is built from 13 residues. CDR3 nucleotide sequence: TGTGCCAGCAGTGTCGGACAGGGTGAGACCCAGTACTTC. Translated: CASSVGQGETQYF.

This clonotype was seen a few times. This chain uses TRBV12-3 or TRBV12-4 with TRBJ2-3, with a weak D call TRBD1 (6 bases). The CDR3 consists of 15 residues. Trimming shortened V by 5 bases and J by 0 bases, and 12 bases separated the two germline ends. The CDR3 spells CASSRGQFSTDTQYF. The DNA of the CDR3 is TGTGCCAGCAGTCGAGGACAGTTTAGCACAGATACGCAGTATTTT.

The sample holds a few counts of this clonotype. This chain connects TRBV20-1 to TRBJ2-1; TRBD2 agrees at 9 bases. This CDR3 comprises 14 residues. V trimming: 5 bases; J trimming: 6 bases; junction bases outside the gene matches: 8. CDR1 and CDR2 from the germline V gene are DFQATT and SNEGSKA (reference sequence). CDR3 region: CSASGTSYLNEQFF. The CDR3 coding sequence is TGCAGTGCTTCCGGGACTAGCTACCTCAATGAGCAGTTCTTC.

This clonotype has just a few counts. This chain uses TRBV7-8 with TRBJ2-4; a possible D gene is TRBD1 (6 bases). The CDR3 sequence is 19 residues long. Per germline, CDR1 SGHVS and CDR2 FQNEAQ. V was clipped by 1 base and J by 1 base, with 20 bases between them. The CDR3 DNA sequence: TGTGCCAGCAGCTTAGTGAGGCAGGGGCACCTTCGGGCCAAAAACATTCAGTACTTC. It translates to CASSLVRQGHLRAKNIQYF.